This TCR beta chain was sequenced during a study of T cell responses to AZD1222 COVID-19 vaccine (dated by TCRdb to the early 2020s). About the investigation overall: AZD1222 recipients with second doses at about 4 weeks or about 12 weeks were pooled, because spike-specific TCR depth and breadth did not differ between schedules. TCR sequencing covered over 230 trial participants: 200 to 220 given two doses of AZD1222 and 26 given two doses of MenACWY control vaccine. Trial participants were enrolled by age into 18-55, 56-69 and 70-plus year subgroups, with roughly 160, 29 and 62 TCR-sequenced participants respectively.

Counted from cysteine to phenylalanine, this CDR3 has 13 amino acids. The read is trimmed to its CDR3 DNA, 39 bases read in frame from base 1. Compared with germline, V lacks 4 bases and J lacks 4 bases; bases without a gene match: 3. Summary of the overall study and its limitations: The vaccine-associated CD4 TCRs covered the entire spike protein, and the dominant responses fell in regions 160-218 and 743-854. Because no day 14 peak-response samples were available, repertoires were characterized only after the peak T cell response. Only six AZD1222 recipients were SARS-CoV-2 seropositive at baseline, limiting conclusions about previously exposed vaccinees. The 56-69-year group was small, and its depth increase did not reach significance, likely because of low power. Reportedly, almost half of the unique spike-specific TCRs recognized epitopes lying outside the regions that are mutated in the B.1.351 and B.1.1.7 variants. Participants were mostly white British and included more females than males, and it was suggested by the authors that clonal diversity may have been underestimated. After two AZD1222 doses, spike-specific TCR breadth and depth were significantly higher than at day 0 and than in MenACWY recipients.

With regard to this clone: Its recognized antigen is unknown. Within one base of it there is no much larger clone, and no base qualities were kept.

The time point label, as the study defines it: baseline before first vaccination. Vaccinee samples came from UK trials COV001 and COV002, including a single-blind randomized controlled phase 2/3 trial of AZD1222 (ChAdOx1 nCoV-19) in healthy adults. For TCRbeta chain sequencing, PBMC samples from trial participants were taken at day 0 and at day 28 after the second dose. The CDR3 regions of human TCRbeta chains were subjected to immunosequencing. In the authors' own workflow: Repertoire TCRs were checked for matches against a reference library of SARS-CoV-2-specific TCRs that had been generated using the MIRA antigen-specificity platform. Breadth was defined as the fraction of unique TCRs that were SARS-CoV-2-associated, and depth was defined as the fraction of total T cells that were SARS-CoV-2-associated. Using the MIRA data, each spike-specific TCR was assigned both to the spike region to which the TCR was reactive and to a CD4 or CD8 class. Log10-transformed breadth and depth values were compared by one-way ANOVA with Sidak's multiple comparisons tests. The immuneACCESS repertoire file appears here via TCRdb, limited to in-frame rearrangements. These files lack a portion of the clones; in checked studies, under half of the deficit traces to unresolved V genes, and the cause of the others is not known. The D gene and trimming were derived from the DNA, and the V and J assignments and clone size from that table. For this sample the table gives 150,000 to 200,000 clones, of which around 94% were detected only once. Roughly 2.5% of the sample belongs to the ten largest clones.

This sequence originates from an adult in good health. The source material was peripheral blood, sampled on day 0 of AZD1222 vaccination. This receptor chain uses TRBV12-3 or TRBV12-4 and TRBJ1-2, and TRBD1 matches 7 of the central bases. The nucleotides are TGTGCCAGCAGTTACAGGGGCTCCTATGGCTACACCTTC. The resulting protein is CASSYRGSYGYTF.